Listed below are T cell receptor beta chains from one sample, sequenced in a study of T cell responses to AZD1222 COVID-19 vaccine. The method was immunoSEQ multiplex PCR; TCRdb's version includes in-frame clones alone and lacks a portion of them. This table holds fewer than 200,000 clones, approximately 90% found once. The sequencing used peripheral blood, collected 28 days after the second AZD1222 dose. The receptors originated from an adult who received the AZD1222 COVID-19 vaccine. Each CDR3 is given with its conserved first and last residue. D genes are given only for firm matches. Size is omitted from some rows. Given values are once, few, many or a class for expanded clones.

>once|TRBJ2-7|TRBV28|TRBD1
TGTGCCAGCTATGCCCCGGTAGGGACAGGTCCTTCCTACGAGCAGTACTTC
CASYAPVGTGPSYEQYF
>few|TRBJ2-5|TRBV6-1|-
TGTGCCAGCAGTTATTATGACCCTAAAGAGACCCAGTACTTC
CASSYYDPKETQYF
>-|TRBJ1-2|TRBV19|-
TGTGCCAGTAGCCGCAGGGGAGGTAACTATGGCTACACCTTC
CASSRRGGNYGYTF
>once|TRBJ2-7|TRBV28|TRBD2
TGTGCCAGCATCCGGACTAGCGGGAGTAGGGACGAGCAGTACTTC
CASIRTSGSRDEQYF
>-|TRBJ2-2|TRBV14|-
TGTGCCAGCAGCCCGCTCCGAGGAGTGAACACCGGGGAGCTGTTTTTT
CASSPLRGVNTGELFF
>-|TRBJ2-2|TRBV3-1/TRBV3-2|-
TGTGCCAGCAGCCTGGACCAACAGGTCGGGGAGCTGTTTTTT
CASSLDQQVGELFF
>-|TRBJ2-7|TRBV28|TRBD1
TGTGCCAGCAGTTTCAGGGGGCCGGGCGAGCAGTACTTC
CASSFRGPGEQYF
>-|TRBJ2-7|TRBV9|-
TGTGCCAGCAGCGTAGAAGTGGGAGGGGGCCGGGACGAGCAGTACTTC
CASSVEVGGGRDEQYF
>-|TRBJ2-2|TRBV27|-
TGTGCCAGCAGTCCATTAGACGGTTTCGTCGGGGAGCTGTTTTTT
CASSPLDGFVGELFF
>-|TRBJ2-6|TRBV4-1|-
TGCGCCAGCAGCCAAGGGGAGGGGGCCTCTGGGGCCAACGTCCTGACTTTC
CASSQGEGASGANVLTF
>-|TRBJ2-3|TRBV27|-
TGTGCCAGCAGTTTATCTTGGCAGTACACAGATACGCAGTATTTT
CASSLSWQYTDTQYF
>-|TRBJ2-1|TRBV6-5|-
TGTGCCAGCAAAGCTATCCTTTCCTACAATGAGCAGTTCTTC
CASKAILSYNEQFF
>-|TRBJ2-7|TRBV6-5|-
TGTGCCAGCAAGGAAGGCGGAGGAGCCCCCTACGAGCAGTACTTC
CASKEGGGAPYEQYF
>-|TRBJ1-1|TRBV6-5|-
TGTGCCAGCAGCGACAGGCCAAGTCTGAACACTGAAGCTTTCTTT
CASSDRPSLNTEAFF
>-|TRBJ2-7|TRBV3-1/TRBV3-2|TRBD1
TGTGCCAGCAGCCACCCAGGGGACAGACCCTACGAGCAGTACTTC
CASSHPGDRPYEQYF
>-|TRBJ2-1|TRBV6-2/TRBV6-3|-
TGTGCCAGCAGCGGTTCCTCCTACAATGAGCAGTTCTTC
CASSGSSYNEQFF
>once|TRBJ1-5|TRBV3-1/TRBV3-2|TRBD1
TGTGCCAGCAGCGAAAACAGGGGATTACAGCCCCAGCATTTT
CASSENRGLQPQHF
>-|TRBJ2-3|TRBV7-2|-
TGTGCCAGCAGCTTAACGCCCAGCACAGATACGCAGTATTTT
CASSLTPSTDTQYF
>once|TRBJ2-3|TRBV6-5|TRBD1
TGTGCCAGCACCACCCCGGGACAGGGGGATACGCAGTATTTT
CASTTPGQGDTQYF
>-|TRBJ2-3|TRBV30|-
TGTGCCTGGAGTGTCGAAGCGGATACGCAGTATTTT
CAWSVEADTQYF
>-|TRBJ2-2|TRBV7-8|TRBD1
TGTGCCAGCAGGCCCAGGGGGCTCGCGGCCGGGGAGCTGTTTTTT
CASRPRGLAAGELFF
>-|TRBJ1-1|TRBV6-2/TRBV6-3|TRBD1
TGTGCCAGCAGTTACCGCGACAGGGATCGCACTGAAGCTTTCTTT
CASSYRDRDRTEAFF
>-|TRBJ2-1|TRBV3-1/TRBV3-2|TRBD1
TGTGCCAGCAGCCAAGCCGGGACAGCGACTATTGAGCAGTTCTTC
CASSQAGTATIEQFF
>-|TRBJ2-2|TRBV11-3|-
TGTGCCAGCAGCTCGGGGCCGAACACCGGGGAGCTGTTTTTT
CASSSGPNTGELFF
>-|TRBJ2-1|TRBV7-2|TRBD2
TGTGCCAGCAGCCCACTAGGGACTAGCGGCTCCTACAATGAGCAGTTCTTC
CASSPLGTSGSYNEQFF
>-|TRBJ2-2|TRBV27|-
TGTGCCAGCAAGCGGGACAGGCTTACCGGGGAGCTGTTTTTT
CASKRDRLTGELFF
>-|TRBJ2-7|TRBV4-2|-
TGTGCCAGCAGCCAAGAATCCGACTCCCAGACCTACGAGCAGTACTTC
CASSQESDSQTYEQYF
>few|TRBJ2-7|TRBV9|-
TGTGCCAGCAGCCCGAGTATAAGCGGGCTGTCCTACGAGCAGTACTTC
CASSPSISGLSYEQYF
>-|TRBJ2-2|TRBV9|TRBD1
TGTGCCAGCAGCGTAGGAGTGACAGGGGACGGGGAGCTGTTTTTT
CASSVGVTGDGELFF
>-|TRBJ2-2|TRBV3-1/TRBV3-2|-
TGTGCCAGCAGCCAAGATGAGACAGGGAACACCGGGGAGCTGTTTTTT
CASSQDETGNTGELFF
>once|TRBJ2-3|TRBV28|-
TGTGCCAGCAGTTTGGGGAAGGGGTTAGATACGCAGTATTTT
CASSLGKGLDTQYF
>-|TRBJ2-3|TRBV27|-
TGTGCCAGCAGTTTAGGGCAGGGCGCAGATACGCAGTATTTT
CASSLGQGADTQYF
>-|TRBJ1-5|TRBV28|TRBD1
TGTGCCAGCCTGGACAGGGTCAATCAGCCCCAGCATTTT
CASLDRVNQPQHF
>-|TRBJ2-1|TRBV5-6|-
TGTGCCAGCAGACGAGCCAGGGAGCAGTTCTTC
CASRRAREQFF
>-|TRBJ1-1|TRBV18|-
TGTGCCAGCTCTAACCTCGGTGGGACTCCCTTGAACACTGAAGCTTTCTTT
CASSNLGGTPLNTEAFF
>-|TRBJ2-3|TRBV2|TRBD2
TGTGCCAGTCTTTATAGCGGGAGCGGCGCAGATACGCAGTATTTT
CASLYSGSGADTQYF
>-|TRBJ1-2|TRBV19|TRBD1
TGTGCCAGTACCCCTACGCGACAGGGGCATGGCTACACCTTC
CASTPTRQGHGYTF
>-|TRBJ1-5|TRBV18|-
TGTGCCAGCTCAACAGGTGACAGACAGCCCCAGCATTTT
CASSTGDRQPQHF
>-|TRBJ1-1|TRBV7-9|-
TGTGCCAGCAGCCAGACATGGAACACTGAAGCTTTCTTT
CASSQTWNTEAFF
>-|TRBJ2-3|TRBV27|TRBD1
TGTGCCAGCAGTCCGCTCGGGACAGCACTTAGCACAGATACGCAGTATTTT
CASSPLGTALSTDTQYF
>-|TRBJ2-5|TRBV7-6|TRBD1
TGTGCCAGCAGCAGTGGGACAGTTAAAGAGACCCAGTACTTC
CASSSGTVKETQYF
>-|TRBJ2-3|TRBV9|TRBD2
TGTGCCAGCAGCCCCAGACTAGCGGGAGAGGGGGATACGCAGTATTTT
CASSPRLAGEGDTQYF
>-|TRBJ1-4|TRBV10-3|-
TGTGCCATCAGTTCCGGGAGAAGTAATGAAAAACTGTTTTTT
CAISSGRSNEKLFF
>-|TRBJ1-6|TRBV18|TRBD1
TGTGCCAGCTCACCATCAGTGACAGGGAATTCACCCCTCCACTTT
CASSPSVTGNSPLHF
>-|TRBJ2-7|TRBV19|TRBD2
TGTGCCAGTAGCACCGGGACTAGCGGGGGGTACGAGCAGTACTTC
CASSTGTSGGYEQYF
>-|TRBJ2-7|TRBV3-1/TRBV3-2|-
TGTGCCAGCAGCCCCCGGGGCGTCTCCTACGAGCAGTACTTC
CASSPRGVSYEQYF
>once|TRBJ1-1|TRBV27|-
TGTGCCAGCAGTCCCAGGGACCCCACTGAAGCTTTCTTT
CASSPRDPTEAFF
>-|TRBJ2-5|TRBV7-6|-
TGTGCCAGCAGCTTAGGAGGAACAGGGCCCGAGACCCAGTACTTC
CASSLGGTGPETQYF
>-|TRBJ2-5|TRBV6-6|TRBD2
TGTGCCAGCAGTTACACACTAGCGGGACCGCAAGAGACCCAGTACTTC
CASSYTLAGPQETQYF
>once|TRBJ2-7|TRBV19|TRBD2
TGTGCCAGTAGTGCCGGACTAGCCTACGAGCAGTACTTC
CASSAGLAYEQYF
>-|TRBJ2-7|TRBV5-1|-
TGCGCCAGCAGCTTGGACTCGGGGAACTCCGAGCAGTACTTC
CASSLDSGNSEQYF
>-|TRBJ2-1|TRBV27|TRBD1
TGTGCCAGCACCCGGACAGGGGCCTACAATGAGCAGTTCTTC
CASTRTGAYNEQFF
>-|TRBJ1-5|TRBV5-1|-
TGCGCCAGCAGCTTGGTATCGGGGAGTGATCAGCCCCAGCATTTT
CASSLVSGSDQPQHF